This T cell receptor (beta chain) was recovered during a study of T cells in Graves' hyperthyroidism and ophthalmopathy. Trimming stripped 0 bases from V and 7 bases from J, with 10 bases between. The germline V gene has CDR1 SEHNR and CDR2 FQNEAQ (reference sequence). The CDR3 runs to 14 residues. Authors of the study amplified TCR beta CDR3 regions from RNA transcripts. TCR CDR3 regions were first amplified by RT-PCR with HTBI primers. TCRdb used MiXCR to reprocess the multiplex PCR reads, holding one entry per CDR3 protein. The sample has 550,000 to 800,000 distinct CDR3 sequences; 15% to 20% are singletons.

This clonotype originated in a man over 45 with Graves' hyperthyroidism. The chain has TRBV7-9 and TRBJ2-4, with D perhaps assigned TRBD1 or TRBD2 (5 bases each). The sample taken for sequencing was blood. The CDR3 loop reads CASSLAGEGNIQYF. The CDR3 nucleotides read TGTGCCAGCAGCTTAGCGGGGGAAGGGAACATTCAGTACTTC.